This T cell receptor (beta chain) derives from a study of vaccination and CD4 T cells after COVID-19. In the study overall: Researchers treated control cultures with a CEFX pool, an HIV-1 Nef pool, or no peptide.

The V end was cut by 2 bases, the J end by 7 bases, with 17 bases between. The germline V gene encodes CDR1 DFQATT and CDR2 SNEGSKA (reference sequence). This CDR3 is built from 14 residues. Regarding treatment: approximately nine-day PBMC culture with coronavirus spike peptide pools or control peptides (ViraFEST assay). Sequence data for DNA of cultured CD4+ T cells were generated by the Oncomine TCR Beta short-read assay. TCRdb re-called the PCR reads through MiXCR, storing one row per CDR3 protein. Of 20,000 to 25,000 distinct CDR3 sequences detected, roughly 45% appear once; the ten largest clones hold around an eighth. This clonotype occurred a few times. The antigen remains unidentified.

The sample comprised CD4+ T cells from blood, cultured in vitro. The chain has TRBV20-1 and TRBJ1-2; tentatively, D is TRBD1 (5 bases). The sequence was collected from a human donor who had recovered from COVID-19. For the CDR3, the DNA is TGCAGTGCTAGACGGGACCGTTCCGGACGTGGCTACACCTTC. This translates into CSARRDRSGRGYTF.